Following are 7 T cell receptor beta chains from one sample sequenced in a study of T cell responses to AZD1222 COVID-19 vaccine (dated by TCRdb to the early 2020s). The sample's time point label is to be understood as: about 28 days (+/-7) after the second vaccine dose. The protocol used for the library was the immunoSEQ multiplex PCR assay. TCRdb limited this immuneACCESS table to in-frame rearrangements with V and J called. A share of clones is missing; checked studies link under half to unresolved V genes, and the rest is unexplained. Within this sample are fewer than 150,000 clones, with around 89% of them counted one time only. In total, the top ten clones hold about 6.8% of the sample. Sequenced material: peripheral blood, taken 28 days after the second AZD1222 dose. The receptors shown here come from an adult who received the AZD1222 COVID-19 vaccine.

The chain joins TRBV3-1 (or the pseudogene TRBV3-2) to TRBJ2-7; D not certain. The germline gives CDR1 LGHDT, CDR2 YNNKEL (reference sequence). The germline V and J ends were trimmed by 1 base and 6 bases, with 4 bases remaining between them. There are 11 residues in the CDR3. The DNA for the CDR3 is TGTGCCAGCAGCCAAGGGGTCGAGCAGTACTTC. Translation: CASSQGVEQYF.

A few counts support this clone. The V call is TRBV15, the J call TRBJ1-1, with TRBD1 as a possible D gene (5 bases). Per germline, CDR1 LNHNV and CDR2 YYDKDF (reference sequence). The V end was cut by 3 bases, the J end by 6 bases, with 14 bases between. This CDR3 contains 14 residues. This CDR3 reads CATSRGEGWAEAFF. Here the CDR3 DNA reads TGTGCCACCAGCAGGGGGGAGGGATGGGCTGAAGCTTTCTTT.

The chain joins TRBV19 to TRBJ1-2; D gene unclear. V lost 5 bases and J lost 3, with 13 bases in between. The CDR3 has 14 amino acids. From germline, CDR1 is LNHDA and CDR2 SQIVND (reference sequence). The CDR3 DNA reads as TGTGCCAGTAGTTCGCCAGTTCGGGACTATGGCTACACCTTC. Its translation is CASSSPVRDYGYTF.

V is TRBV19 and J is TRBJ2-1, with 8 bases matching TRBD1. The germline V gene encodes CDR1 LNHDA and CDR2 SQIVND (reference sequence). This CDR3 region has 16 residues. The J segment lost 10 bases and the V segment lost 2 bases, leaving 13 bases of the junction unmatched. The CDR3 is CASSIPPGTGSREQFF. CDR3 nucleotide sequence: TGTGCCAGTAGTATACCGCCCGGGACAGGTTCGCGAGAGCAGTTCTTC.

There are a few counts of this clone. The CDR3 region has the DNA TGTGCCAGCAGCTTGGAGGGACTAGCGGGGGGCTACAGCACAGATACGCAGTATTTT. Translating it yields CASSLEGLAGGYSTDTQYF. V is TRBV5-4 and J is TRBJ2-3; 15 bases align to TRBD2. CDR3 size: 19 residues. From germline, CDR1 is SGHNT and CDR2 YYREEE (reference sequence). J was trimmed by 0 bases and V by 0 bases; bases with no gene match: 5. Full variable domain (outside the CDR3, taken from reference TRBV5-4 and TRBJ2-3): ETGVTQSPTHLIKTRGQQVTLRCSSQSGHNTVSWYQQALGQGPQFIFQYYREEENGRGNFPPRFSGLQFPNYSSELNVNALELDDSALYLCASSLEGLAGGYSTDTQYFGPGTRLTVL.

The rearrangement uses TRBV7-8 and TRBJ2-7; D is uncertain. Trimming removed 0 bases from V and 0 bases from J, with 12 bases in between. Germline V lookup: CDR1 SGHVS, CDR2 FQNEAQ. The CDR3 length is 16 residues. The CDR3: CASSLAGTSSSYEQYF. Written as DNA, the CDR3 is TGTGCCAGCAGCTTAGCAGGCACATCTAGCTCCTACGAGCAGTACTTC.

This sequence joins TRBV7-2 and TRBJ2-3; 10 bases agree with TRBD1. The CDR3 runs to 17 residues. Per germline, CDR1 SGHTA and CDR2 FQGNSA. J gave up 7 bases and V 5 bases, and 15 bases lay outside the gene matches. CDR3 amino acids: CASSPLGGTGAANTQYF. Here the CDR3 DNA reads TGTGCCAGCAGCCCCCTCGGGGGGACAGGGGCTGCAAATACGCAGTATTTT.